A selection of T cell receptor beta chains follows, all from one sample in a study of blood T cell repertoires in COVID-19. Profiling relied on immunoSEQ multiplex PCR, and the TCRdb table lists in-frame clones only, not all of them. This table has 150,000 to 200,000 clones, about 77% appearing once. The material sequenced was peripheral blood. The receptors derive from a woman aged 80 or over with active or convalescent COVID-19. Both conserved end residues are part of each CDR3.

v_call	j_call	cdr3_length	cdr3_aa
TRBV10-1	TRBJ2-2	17	CASNEKMDRGNTGELFF
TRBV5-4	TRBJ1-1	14	CASSLPTGPRLAFF
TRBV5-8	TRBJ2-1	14	CASSLGQVYDEQFF
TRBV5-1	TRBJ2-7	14	CASSLGQGVYEQYF
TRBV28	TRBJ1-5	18	CASSFSLGLGSMDQPQHF
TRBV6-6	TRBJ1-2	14	CASSGQGANYGYTF
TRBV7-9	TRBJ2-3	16	CASSLALGQVSDTQYF
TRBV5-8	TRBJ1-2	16	CASSLAIRQGMRGYTF
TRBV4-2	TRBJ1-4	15	CASSQDTRHNEKLFF
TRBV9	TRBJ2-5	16	CASSPWLAGVLETQYF
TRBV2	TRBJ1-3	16	CASSGGPLLSGNTIYF
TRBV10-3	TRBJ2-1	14	CAISEEAGNGEQFF
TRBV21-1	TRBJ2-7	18	CASHQDRGGVAASYEQYF
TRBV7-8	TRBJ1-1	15	CASSLYAGSRTEAFF
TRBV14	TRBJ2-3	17	CASSHVLAGGGTDTQYF
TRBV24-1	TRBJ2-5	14	CATQSGGDQETQYF
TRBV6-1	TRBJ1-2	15	CASSEGQGLNYGYTF
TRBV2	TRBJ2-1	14	CANVDRGISYEQFF
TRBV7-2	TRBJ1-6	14	CASSLGGFDSPLHF
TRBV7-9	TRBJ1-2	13	CASSVQGSYGYTF
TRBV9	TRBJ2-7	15	CASSLRQSELGEQYF
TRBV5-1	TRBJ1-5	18	CASSLQPGGSYSNQPQHF
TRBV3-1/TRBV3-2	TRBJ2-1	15	CASSPGGGNYNEQFF
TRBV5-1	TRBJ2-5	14	CASSAGFSRETQYF
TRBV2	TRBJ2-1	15	CASSVNPTGLGEQFF
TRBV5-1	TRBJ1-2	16	CASSVGDSGTVGGYTF
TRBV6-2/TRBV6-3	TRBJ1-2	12	CASSSGPYGYTF
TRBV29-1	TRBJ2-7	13	CSARTGGSYEQYF
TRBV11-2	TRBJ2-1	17	CASSLRPGLGVNNEQFF
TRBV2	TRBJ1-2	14	CASRQSHQDYGYTF
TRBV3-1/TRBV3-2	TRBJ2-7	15	CASSPSGGVTYEQYF